The 12 T cell receptor beta chains below come from one sample, sequenced in a study of vaccination effects on CD4 cells after COVID-19. ViraFEST assay sequencing came after antigen-specific CD4+ T cells were expanded with viral peptide pools. Upon completion of more than eight days in culture, CD4+ T cells were isolated. BNT162b2 vaccine or mRNA-1273 vaccine was given to participants in two doses. These TCRs' antigens remain unknown. Data came from immunoSEQ multiplex PCR; TCRdb stores just in-frame clones and leaves some out. This sample yields roughly 59,000 clones, of which roughly 78% are seen a single time; 2% belongs to the top ten. This specimen consisted of CD4+ T cells from PBMCs cultured with HCoV-OC43 spike peptides, obtained after COVID-19 vaccination. The subset: HCoV-OC43 spike overlapping peptide pool stimulation. The receptors were gathered from a human donor who received a COVID-19 vaccine.

The chain employs TRBV29-1 and TRBJ1-3; D gene unclear. The CDR3 is 12 residues long. Germline assignment: CDR1 SQVTM and CDR2 ANQGSEA. Trimming left V 2 bases short and J 7 bases short, with 9 bases between. The CDR3 loop is CSVEKGINTIYF. The CDR3 DNA reads as TGCAGCGTTGAAAAGGGAATTAACACCATATATTTT.

The rearrangement links TRBV5-1 to TRBJ1-2, with D perhaps TRBD1 (5 bases). The CDR3 totals 15 residues. V was clipped by 4 bases and J by 0 bases, with 13 bases between them. Germline V CDR1 and CDR2: SGHRS, YFSETQ. CDR3 residues: CASSNLGGANYGYTF. Written as DNA, the CDR3 is TGCGCCAGCAGCAATCTCGGGGGAGCTAACTATGGCTACACCTTC.

This clone was observed a handful of times. The V gene is TRBV6-5, the J gene TRBJ1-5, with D unclear. This CDR3 comprises 14 residues. The germline V gene encodes CDR1 MNHEY and CDR2 SVGAGI. V gave up 0 bases and J gave up 10 bases, with 13 bases separating them. In DNA form, the CDR3 reads TGTGCCAGCAGTTACTCGCTAAGCGTCAGTCCCCAGCATTTT. Its protein is CASSYSLSVSPQHF.

V is TRBV5-1 and J is TRBJ2-3, with 8 positions matching TRBD1. CDR3 length: 15 amino acids. J was trimmed by 0 bases and V by 4 bases; bases with no gene match: 4. CDR1 SGHRS and CDR2 YFSETQ come from the germline V gene. CDR3 sequence reads: CASSGGQASTDTQYF. The CDR3 DNA follows: TGCGCCAGCAGCGGGGGACAGGCGAGCACAGATACGCAGTATTTT.

The V call is TRBV19, the J call TRBJ2-2, with D perhaps TRBD1 (6 bases). CDR1 LNHDA and CDR2 SQIVND come from the germline V gene (reference sequence). The CDR3 runs 15 residues. V lost 6 bases to trimming and J lost 5 bases, with 16 bases between them. CDR3 in amino acids: CASSMYRESTGELFF. CDR3 DNA sequence: TGTGCCAGTAGCATGTACAGGGAATCTACCGGGGAGCTGTTTTTT.

The chain links TRBV6-5 to TRBJ2-5, with 7 bases identical to TRBD2. This CDR3 has 11 amino acids. CDR1 MNHEY and CDR2 SVGAGI come from the germline V gene. With V trimmed by 8 bases and J by 4 bases, 1 base remained unmatched. CDR3 coding DNA: TGTGCCAGCCTAGCGGCAGAGACCCAGTACTTC. The encoded protein is CASLAAETQYF.

The chain carries TRBV11-2 and TRBJ1-2; 9 bases match TRBD1. Germline V gene lookup returns CDR1 SGHAT and CDR2 FQNNGV. This CDR3 is built from 16 residues. J was trimmed by 0 bases and V by 5 bases; bases with no gene match: 7. CDR3 residues: CASSLRTGASNYGYTF. The CDR3, as DNA: TGTGCCAGCAGCCTGAGGACAGGGGCTTCTAACTATGGCTACACCTTC.

The rearrangement uses TRBV14 and TRBJ2-1; D is ambiguous. V was cut by 1 base and J by 3 bases, with 10 bases left in between. Germline CDR1 is SGHDN and CDR2 is FVKESK. The CDR3 is 15 amino acids. CDR3 sequence (DNA): TGTGCCAGCAGCCAAGTCCCAGGCTTCTACAATGAGCAGTTCTTC. It is translated as CASSQVPGFYNEQFF.

The chain couples TRBV9 to TRBJ1-1; D not resolved. The CDR3 contains 13 residues. Germline values: CDR1 SGDLS, CDR2 YYNGEE. Trimming took off 0 bases at V and 5 bases at J, with 8 bases between the two ends. The CDR3 sequence is CASSVADGTEAFF. The DNA for the CDR3 is TGTGCCAGCAGCGTAGCGGACGGAACTGAAGCTTTCTTT.

This clone was detected only once. This sequence joins TRBV20-1 and TRBJ1-1; 9 bases are shared with TRBD1. Germline V lookup: CDR1 DFQATT, CDR2 SNEGSKA (reference sequence). This CDR3 is built from 15 residues. The J segment lost 1 base and the V segment lost 3 bases, leaving 6 bases of the junction unmatched. The CDR3 region has the DNA TGCAGTGCTAGTAACAGGGGGCGTGGGAACACTGAAGCTTTCTTT. Protein product: CSASNRGRGNTEAFF.

The chain joins TRBV5-1 to TRBJ1-2; D not certain. The V end lost 4 bases, the J end lost 8 bases, and 9 bases lay between the germline ends. The CDR3 is made up of 11 amino acids. Germline CDR1 and CDR2: SGHRS and YFSETQ. The chain's CDR3 is CASSLPEGYTF. The CDR3 DNA follows: TGCGCCAGCAGCCTGCCGGAAGGCTACACCTTC.

This chain connects TRBV24-1 to TRBJ1-1; D gene uncertain. Germline V gene sequence: CDR1 KGHDR, CDR2 SFDVKD. The germline V and J ends were trimmed by 4 bases and 13 bases, with 12 bases remaining between them. The CDR3 length is 11 residues. CDR3 in amino acids: CATSDGSVGFF. The CDR3 DNA reads as TGTGCCACCAGTGACGGTTCTGTGGGTTTCTTT.